These 16 T cell receptor beta chains share one sample of origin, sequenced in a study of T cells after yellow fever vaccination. TCRdb reprocessed the 5' RACE reads via MiXCR and lists one record per CDR3 protein. The sample has hundreds of thousands of distinct CDR3 sequences, roughly 9% seen once. The sample here was CD4+ T cells sorted from PBMCs, taken 5 days after the yellow fever booster vaccination. These receptors all stem from a man aged 18 to 29 who received the YFV17D yellow fever vaccine.

This clonotype was observed a few times. V and J are TRBV6-2 or TRBV6-3 and TRBJ2-7; either TRBD1 or TRBD2 may fit D (6 bases each). This CDR3 has 14 amino acids. V was cut by 2 bases and J by 5 bases, with 13 bases left in between. Germline V gene sequence: CDR1 MNHEY, CDR2 SVGEGT. The CDR3 here is CASSYRWGANEQYF. CDR3 coding DNA: TGTGCCAGCAGTTACAGATGGGGGGCGAACGAGCAGTACTTC.

This clonotype showed up just a few times. This rearrangement joins TRBV28 to TRBJ2-3; possibly TRBD1 or TRBD2 for D (5 bases each). The CDR3 length is 12 residues. Trimming took off 10 bases at V and 5 bases at J, with 13 bases between the two ends. Germline CDR1 reads MDHEN; CDR2 reads SYDVKM. The CDR3: CAIRGPGDTQYF. DNA for the CDR3: TGTGCCATTCGGGGCCCCGGAGATACGCAGTATTTT.

The rearrangement uses TRBV5-6 and TRBJ1-6; possibly TRBD1 for D (6 bases). The CDR3 is 18 amino acids. The germline CDR1 and CDR2 sequences are SGHDT and YYEEEE. Trimming stripped 4 bases from V and 3 bases from J, with 20 bases between. DNA of the CDR3: TGTGCCAGCAGCAGAGTCTACCCACAGGGAAACTATAATTCACCCCTCCACTTT. Translating gives CASSRVYPQGNYNSPLHF.

The sample holds many counts of this clonotype. CDR3 sequence reads: CASTLTTQNIQYF. The CDR3 DNA reads as TGTGCCAGCACCCTGACGACGCAGAACATTCAGTACTTC. This chain links TRBV28 with TRBJ2-4; D gene uncertain. The germline CDR1 and CDR2 sequences are MDHEN and SYDVKM. V lost 7 bases and J 7 bases, leaving 14 bases between the germline ends. The CDR3 is 13 residues long.

This clonotype was counted many times. The chain couples TRBV6-2 or TRBV6-3 to TRBJ2-1, with D possibly TRBD1 on 6 matching bases. The germline V gene has CDR1 MNHEY and CDR2 SVGEGT. The CDR3 extends over 12 amino acids. V dropped 5 bases and J dropped 7 bases, with 9 bases sitting between them. Here the CDR3 reads CASSHRANEQFF. The CDR3 bases are TGTGCCAGCAGTCACAGGGCTAATGAGCAGTTCTTC.

The chain combines TRBV20-1 with TRBJ1-3; D gene unclear. Germline V gives CDR1 DFQATT, CDR2 SNEGSKA (reference sequence). Trimming cost V 2 bases and J 0 bases, with 11 bases left between them. The CDR3 runs to 15 residues. The CDR3 protein is CSARPGSSSGNTIYF. In nucleotides, the CDR3 is TGCAGTGCTAGACCGGGGTCAAGCTCTGGAAACACCATATATTTT.

V usage is TRBV6-1 and J usage is TRBJ1-2; TRBD1 might be the D (6 bases). With 1 base removed from V and 6 bases from J, the gap between germline ends came to 12 bases. This CDR3 is 14 amino acids long. CDR1 MNHNS and CDR2 SASEGT come from the germline V gene. This chain's CDR3 is CASSEVAGANGYTF. The CDR3 DNA reads as TGTGCCAGCAGTGAAGTGGCAGGGGCAAATGGCTACACCTTC.

Only a few counts were recorded for this clonotype. The chain employs TRBV29-1 and TRBJ2-3; D not certain. Trimming pared 4 bases from V and 0 bases from J, leaving 8 bases between. The CDR3 runs 13 residues. CDR1 and CDR2 (germline): SQVTM, ANQGSEA. CDR3 DNA sequence: TGCAGCGTTGGGGCAGCTAGCACAGATACGCAGTATTTT. Translation: CSVGAASTDTQYF.

The chain employs TRBV15 and TRBJ1-5; 9 bases are shared with TRBD1. Germline V gene data show CDR1 as LNHNV and CDR2 as YYDKDF (reference sequence). The CDR3 is made up of 17 amino acids. V shed 1 base, J shed 5 bases, and the junction held 9 bases outside the gene matches. CDR3 loop: CATSRGDRVIRDQPQHF. DNA for the CDR3: TGTGCCACCAGCAGAGGGGACAGGGTGATAAGGGATCAGCCCCAGCATTTT.

This clonotype was observed many times. The chain employs TRBV20-1 and TRBJ2-3, with D perhaps being TRBD1 or TRBD2 (5 bases each). CDR3 length: 14 amino acids. Trimming left V 5 bases short and J 1 base short, with 13 bases between. Germline values: CDR1 DFQATT, CDR2 SNEGSKA (reference sequence). The CDR3 sequence is CSAGGGRGTDTQYF. Written as DNA, the CDR3 is TGCAGTGCTGGGGGTGGGCGTGGCACAGATACGCAGTATTTT.

The rearrangement uses TRBV12-5 and TRBJ1-2; 9 bases are a match to TRBD1. Germline CDR1 is LGHNT and CDR2 is FRNRAP. This CDR3 has 14 residues. V dropped 1 base and J dropped 8; count of bases not matched to a gene: 5. The DNA of the CDR3 is TGTGCTAGTGGTTTGGACAGGGGGCTGAACGGCTACACCTTC. Translation: CASGLDRGLNGYTF.

This clonotype was counted at least ten times. The CDR3 spells CASSQAANYNSPLHF. The CDR3 DNA reads TGCGCCAGCAGCCAAGCTGCAAACTATAATTCACCCCTCCACTTT. V and J are TRBV4-3 and TRBJ1-6, with D uncertain. This CDR3 is built from 15 residues. From germline, CDR1 is LGHNA and CDR2 YSLEER. Trimming took off 1 base at V and 3 bases at J, with 7 bases between the two ends.

The genes are TRBV12-3 or TRBV12-4 and TRBJ2-7, with D hard to call. With 3 bases removed from V and 4 bases from J, the gap between germline ends came to 16 bases. The CDR3 loop spans 15 amino acids. CDR3 DNA: TGTGCCAGCAGTTTTACATCTCCAGGACCTTACGAGCAGTACTTC. Translating gives CASSFTSPGPYEQYF.

This clonotype was seen repeatedly, ten times or more. The chain joins TRBV6-5 to TRBJ1-2; D is ambiguous. There are 14 residues in the CDR3. The V gene lost 6 bases and the J gene lost 2 bases, with 13 bases spanning the gap. Germline lookup yields CDR1 MNHEY and CDR2 SVGAGI. CDR3 loop: CASSRSGKNYGYTF. In DNA form, the CDR3 reads TGTGCCAGCAGCCGATCCGGGAAAAACTATGGCTACACCTTC.

This clonotype appeared a few times. The chain couples TRBV6-5 to TRBJ1-1, with a tentative D call TRBD1 (5 bases). This CDR3 spans 14 amino acids. The V and J ends lost 4 bases and 7 bases respectively, with 16 bases between them. The germline V gene encodes CDR1 MNHEY and CDR2 SVGAGI. The CDR3 loop reads CASSSSRPGGEAFF. DNA for the CDR3: TGTGCCAGCAGTTCCTCCCGACCTGGGGGTGAAGCTTTCTTT.

This chain uses TRBV3-1 with TRBJ2-2; 7 nucleotides match TRBD2. V lost 0 bases, J lost 5 bases, and 3 bases stayed unmatched. Germline CDR1 LGHDT, CDR2 YNNKEL (reference sequence). The CDR3 is 15 amino acids. The CDR3 is CASSQDWRGTGELFF. The DNA of the CDR3 is TGTGCCAGCAGCCAAGACTGGCGGGGGACCGGGGAGCTGTTTTTT.